The entry below describes one T cell receptor beta chain. This clone's antigen is unknown. No per-base quality is available; no much larger clone lies one base away. The source of the sample is a study of T cell responses to AZD1222 COVID-19 vaccine (dated by TCRdb to the early 2020s). In terms of the full investigation: A total of more than 230 trial participants underwent TCR sequencing, of whom some 210 received two doses of AZD1222 and around 25 received two doses of the MenACWY control vaccine. Trial participants were enrolled into age subgroups of 18-55, 56-69 and 70-plus years, which contained about 160, 30 and 59 TCR-sequenced participants, respectively.

The CDR3 regions of human TCRbeta chains were analyzed by immunosequencing. In the original analysis: Repertoire TCRs were matched against a reference library of SARS-CoV-2-specific TCRs generated with the MIRA antigen-specificity platform. Breadth meant the fraction of unique TCRs that were SARS-CoV-2-associated, whereas depth meant the fraction of total T cells that were SARS-CoV-2-associated. Each spike-specific TCR was assigned to its reactive spike region and to a CD4 or CD8 class using the MIRA data. Log10-transformed breadth and depth values were compared by one-way ANOVA with Sidak's multiple comparisons tests. TCRdb mirrors the immuneACCESS table, restricted to in-frame sequences. Some clones are absent from its copies; in checked studies, under half trace to an unresolved V gene, and the reason for the others is unknown. That table furnishes V, J and clone size, whereas the DNA furnished D and trimming. The sample yields roughly 80,000 clones; around nine tenths were counted once. The ten top clones hold over 3% of the sample.

Results and caveats for the whole study, not just this receptor: The 56-69-year group was small, and its depth increase did not reach significance, likely because of low power. A significant rise in spike-specific TCR breadth and depth was observed after two AZD1222 doses relative to day 0 and relative to MenACWY recipients. No day 14 peak-response samples were available, so repertoires were characterized only after the peak T cell response. Reportedly, close to half of the unique spike-specific TCRs recognized epitopes lying outside the regions that are mutated in the B.1.351 and B.1.1.7 variants. CD4 TCRs associated with the vaccine covered the entire spike protein, and the dominant responses were in regions 160-218 and 743-854. Conclusions about previously exposed vaccinees are limited because only six or seven AZD1222 recipients were SARS-CoV-2 seropositive at baseline. Participants were mostly white British, with more females than males. The authors suggested clonal diversity may have been underestimated.

Measured from the cysteine to the phenylalanine, the CDR3 is 14 residues long. This entry keeps only the CDR3 DNA: 42 bases, framed from base 1. Via the germline V gene (reference sequence), CDR1 is LGHDT and CDR2 YNNKEL. V drops 0 bases and J drops 6 bases, leaving 9 bases in between. Taken with the paper, the label for time point translates to: about 28 days (+/-7) after the second vaccine dose. AZD1222 recipients given second doses at about 4 weeks or at about 12 weeks were pooled, since spike-specific TCR depth and breadth were not found to differ between the two schedules. Vaccinee samples were obtained from the UK trials COV001 and COV002, which included a single-blind randomized controlled phase 2/3 trial of AZD1222 (ChAdOx1 nCoV-19) in healthy adults. Trial participant PBMC samples were collected at day 0 and day 28 after the second dose for TCRbeta chain sequencing.

The TCR sequence derives from an adult who received the AZD1222 COVID-19 vaccine. Here the chain combines TRBV3-1 (or the pseudogene TRBV3-2) and TRBJ1-5; the D gene cannot be resolved reliably. The material sequenced was peripheral blood, taken 28 days after the second AZD1222 dose. In nucleotide form, the sequence is TGTGCCAGCAGCCAAGATTGGAGTGGTCAGCCCCAGCATTTT. It translates to CASSQDWSGQPQHF.